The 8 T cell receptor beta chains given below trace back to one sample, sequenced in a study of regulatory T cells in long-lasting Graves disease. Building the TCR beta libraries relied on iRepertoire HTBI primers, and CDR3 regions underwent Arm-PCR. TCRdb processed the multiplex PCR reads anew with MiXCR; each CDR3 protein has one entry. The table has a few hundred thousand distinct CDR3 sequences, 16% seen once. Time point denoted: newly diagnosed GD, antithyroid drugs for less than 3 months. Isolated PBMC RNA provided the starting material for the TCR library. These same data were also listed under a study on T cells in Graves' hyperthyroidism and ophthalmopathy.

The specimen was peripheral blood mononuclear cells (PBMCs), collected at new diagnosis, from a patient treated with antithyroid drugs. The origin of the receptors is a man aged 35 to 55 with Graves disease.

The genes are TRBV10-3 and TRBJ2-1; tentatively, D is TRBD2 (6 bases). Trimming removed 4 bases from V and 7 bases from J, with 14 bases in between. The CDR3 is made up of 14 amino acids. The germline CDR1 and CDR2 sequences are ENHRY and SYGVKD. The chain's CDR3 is CAISGELAFNEQFF. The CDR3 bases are TGTGCCATCAGTGGAGAACTAGCCTTTAATGAGCAGTTCTTC.

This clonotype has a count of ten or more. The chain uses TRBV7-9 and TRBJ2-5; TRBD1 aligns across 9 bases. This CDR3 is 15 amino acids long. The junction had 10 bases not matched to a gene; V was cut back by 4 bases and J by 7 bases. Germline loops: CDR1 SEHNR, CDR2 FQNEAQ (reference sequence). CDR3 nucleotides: TGTGCCAGCAGCTCTACAGGGGGCGCCAAAGCGACCCAGTACTTC. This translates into CASSSTGGAKATQYF.

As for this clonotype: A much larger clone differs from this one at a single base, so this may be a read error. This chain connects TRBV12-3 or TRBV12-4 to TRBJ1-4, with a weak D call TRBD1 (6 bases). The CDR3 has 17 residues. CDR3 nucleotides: TGTGCCAGCAGCACATCCAGGACAGTTGGCGGACGTGAAAACCTGTTTTTT. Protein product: CASSTSRTVGGRENLFF.

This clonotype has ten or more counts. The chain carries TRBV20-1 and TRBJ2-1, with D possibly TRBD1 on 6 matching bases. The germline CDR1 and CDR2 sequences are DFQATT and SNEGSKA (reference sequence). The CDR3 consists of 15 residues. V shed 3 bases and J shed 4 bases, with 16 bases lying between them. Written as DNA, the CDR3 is TGCAGTGCTAGTAGCAGGGGAGAGTCTTACAATGAGCAGTTCTTC. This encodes CSASSRGESYNEQFF.

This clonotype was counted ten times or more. The CDR3 spells CASSLSGTGGYEQYF. In DNA, the CDR3 is TGTGCCAGCAGTTTATCCGGGACAGGGGGCTACGAGCAGTACTTC. V usage is TRBV12-3 or TRBV12-4 and J usage is TRBJ2-7; 11 bases agree with TRBD1. This CDR3 has 15 amino acids. Trimming took 2 bases from V and 3 from J; bases not matched to a gene: 3.

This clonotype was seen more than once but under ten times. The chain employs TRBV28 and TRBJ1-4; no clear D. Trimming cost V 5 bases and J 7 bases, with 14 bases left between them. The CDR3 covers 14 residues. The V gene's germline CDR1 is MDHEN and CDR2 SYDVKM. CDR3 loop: CASSISGSVEKLFF. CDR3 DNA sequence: TGTGCCAGCAGTATCAGCGGGAGTGTTGAAAAACTGTTTTTT.

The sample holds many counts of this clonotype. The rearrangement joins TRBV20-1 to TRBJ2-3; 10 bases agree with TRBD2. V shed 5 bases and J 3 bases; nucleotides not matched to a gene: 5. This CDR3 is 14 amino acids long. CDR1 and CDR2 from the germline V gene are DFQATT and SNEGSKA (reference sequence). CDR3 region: CSAGSGGETDTQYF. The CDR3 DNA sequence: TGCAGTGCTGGGAGCGGGGGGGAAACAGATACGCAGTATTTT.

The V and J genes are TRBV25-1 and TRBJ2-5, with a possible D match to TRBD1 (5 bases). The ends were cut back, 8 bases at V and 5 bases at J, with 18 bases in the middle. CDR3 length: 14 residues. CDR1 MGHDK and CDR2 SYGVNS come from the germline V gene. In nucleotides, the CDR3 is TGTGCCAGCTCCAATCTAGGGGTCCGGGAGACCCAGTACTTC. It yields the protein CASSNLGVRETQYF.